The source of this TCR beta chain is a study of cytomegalovirus exposure and HLA in healthy donors. Whole-study context: The use of the same platform for the 90 to 150 validation repertoires and the roughly 700 first-cohort repertoires was reported by a later analysis.

CDR1 is MRHNA and CDR2 is SNTAGT in the germline V gene. Trimming took 8 bases from V and 5 from J, leaving 27 bases between them. The CDR3 has 17 amino acids. Study observations and caveats: Altogether, some 170 TCR beta chains were recorded as cytomegalovirus-associated. Among TCR sequences, most were rare, though some public TCRs appeared in many donors. TCR clusters originating in the first cohort tended to co-occur in the roughly 120 validation repertoires, according to a later analysis.

Points on this clone: Its specificity is unknown.

Profiling relied on immunoSEQ multiplex PCR, and the TCRdb table lists in-frame clones only, not all of them. This table has 250,000 to 350,000 clones, around 87% appearing once. The chain uses TRBV6-4 and TRBJ2-5; D is uncertain. The TCR originated in a woman aged 25 to 39 in good health and CMV-seropositive. Source material: PBMCs. CDR3 DNA sequence: TGTGCCAGCCCACGCCCGCCCCTCGAGCCCGTCGAGGAGACCCAGTACTTC. The encoded protein is CASPRPPLEPVEETQYF.